The rows below give T cell receptor beta chains drawn from one sample of a study of blood T cell repertoires in COVID-19. Assay: immunoSEQ multiplex PCR; the TCRdb copy retains only in-frame clones and omits some. The sample holds 70,000 to 95,000 clones, over 80% seen once. Sample: peripheral blood. All receptors come from a woman aged 55 to 70 with acute or convalescent COVID-19. CDR3s include the opening cysteine and the closing phenylalanine or tryptophan. Fields, in order: D gene, CDR3 length, J gene, clone size, V gene, CDR3 DNA, CDR3 protein. A D gene is named only where the DNA matches it firmly. Size values are once, few and many counts, or a class for expanded clones, and some rows have none.

>-|14|TRBJ1-3|-|TRBV3-1/TRBV3-2
TGTGCCAGCAGCCCAGGGGTATCTGGAAACACCATATATTTT
CASSPGVSGNTIYF
>TRBD2|15|TRBJ2-2|-|TRBV30
TGTGCCTGGAGTGTACTAGCGGGAGACACCGGGGAGCTGTTTTTT
CAWSVLAGDTGELFF
>-|13|TRBJ1-2|-|TRBV30
TGTGCCTGGAGTGTCTTGAGAGAGGGTGGCTACACCTTC
CAWSVLREGGYTF
>-|13|TRBJ1-2|-|TRBV7-3
TGTGCCAGCAGCTTATCACAGTATCAGGGCTACACCTTC
CASSLSQYQGYTF
>TRBD2|18|TRBJ2-4|few|TRBV4-1
TGCGCCAGCAGCCAAATGGGACTAGCGGGAAGGGCCAAAAACATTCAGTACTTC
CASSQMGLAGRAKNIQYF
>-|12|TRBJ2-5|-|TRBV18
TGTGCCAGCTCACCACCGACTGGGACCCAGTACTTC
CASSPPTGTQYF
>-|15|TRBJ2-1|-|TRBV2
TGTGCCAGCAGGGCAGATTTAAGCTCCTACAATGAGCAGTTCTTC
CASRADLSSYNEQFF
>-|19|TRBJ1-1|-|TRBV3-1/TRBV3-2
TGTGCCAGCAGCCCATTTTTCGGGACCCGGACAGTTAGTAGCACTGAAGCTTTCTTT
CASSPFFGTRTVSSTEAFF
>-|15|TRBJ1-4|-|TRBV19
TGTGCCAGTAGAAACACAGGGACGACTAATGAAAAACTGTTTTTT
CASRNTGTTNEKLFF
>-|14|TRBJ2-5|few|TRBV7-2
TGTGCCAGCAGTAAACAACGGACACAAGAGACCCAGTACTTC
CASSKQRTQETQYF
>TRBD2|16|TRBJ2-7|-|TRBV5-1
TGCGCCAGCAGTGGGGGGACTAGCGGAGCCTCCTACGAGCAGTACTTC
CASSGGTSGASYEQYF
>TRBD2|16|TRBJ2-5|-|TRBV18
TGTGCCAGCTCACCAGGAAGTAGCGGGAGCCAAGAGACCCAGTACTTC
CASSPGSSGSQETQYF
>-|13|TRBJ1-5|-|TRBV28
TGTGCCAGCAGAACCGGAGGGAGTCAGCCCCAGCATTTT
CASRTGGSQPQHF
>-|16|TRBJ2-7|-|TRBV6-1
TGTGCCAGCAGTGAAATATTAATTTGGCAGGGCGGCGAGCAGTACTTC
CASSEILIWQGGEQYF
>TRBD1|14|TRBJ1-6|-|TRBV18
TGTGCCAGCTCACCGGACAGGGAAAATTCACCCCTCCACTTT
CASSPDRENSPLHF
>-|15|TRBJ1-2|-|TRBV3-1/TRBV3-2
TGTGCCAGCAGCCTAGGTTCTATCAGGGTGTATGGCTACACCTTC
CASSLGSIRVYGYTF
>-|12|TRBJ1-1|-|TRBV4-2
TGTGCCAGCAGCTACAATGGGGGGGAAGCTTTCTTT
CASSYNGGEAFF